The clone carrying this T cell receptor beta chain was seen just once. Antigen unknown. Some clones are missing from TCRdb's copy, which holds only in-frame ones; the method was immunoSEQ multiplex PCR. The repertoire consists of 25,000 to 30,000 clones, with roughly 80% occurring once and the leading ten covering roughly a sixth. Blood sampling was done at baseline, cycle 4 day 1, and cycle 7 day 1. The data belong to a study of OX40 agonist ivuxolimab in advanced cancers. Overall study: Patients were roughly 87% male with ages about 20 to 79, mean around 58. Broader study findings: Expansion of clones was among the lowest in partial responders at 0.1-3.0 mg/kg.

Between the trimmed V and J ends, which lost 5 bases and 3 bases, there was a span of 5 bases. Germline values: CDR1 SGHAT, CDR2 FQNNGV. The CDR3 length is 11 residues. The J gene is TRBJ2-7, the V gene TRBV11-2; D is unresolved. Material: CD4+ or CD8+ T cells sorted from blood, obtained in a trial of the OX40 agonist ivuxolimab. This TCR was recovered from an adult with an advanced solid tumor such as melanoma, head and neck, liver or kidney cancer. The CDR3 DNA sequence: TGTGCCAGCAGCCACCTCTACGAGCAGTACTTC. This codes for CASSHLYEQYF.